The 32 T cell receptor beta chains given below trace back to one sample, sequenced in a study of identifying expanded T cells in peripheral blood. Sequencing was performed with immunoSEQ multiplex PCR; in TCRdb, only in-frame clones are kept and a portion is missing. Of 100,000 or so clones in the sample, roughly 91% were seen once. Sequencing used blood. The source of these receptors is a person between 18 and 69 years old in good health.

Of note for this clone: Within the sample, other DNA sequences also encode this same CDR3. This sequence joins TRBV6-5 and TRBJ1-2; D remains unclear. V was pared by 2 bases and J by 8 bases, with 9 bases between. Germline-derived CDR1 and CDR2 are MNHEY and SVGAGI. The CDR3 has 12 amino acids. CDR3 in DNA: TGTGCCAGCAGTTACCGAGGAAGGGGCTACACCTTC. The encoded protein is CASSYRGRGYTF.

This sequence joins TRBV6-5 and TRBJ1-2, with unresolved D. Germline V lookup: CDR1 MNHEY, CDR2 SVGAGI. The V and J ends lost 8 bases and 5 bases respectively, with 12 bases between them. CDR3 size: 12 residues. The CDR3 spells CASSPGLYGYTF. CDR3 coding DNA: TGTGCCAGCTCCCCTGGACTGTATGGCTACACCTTC.

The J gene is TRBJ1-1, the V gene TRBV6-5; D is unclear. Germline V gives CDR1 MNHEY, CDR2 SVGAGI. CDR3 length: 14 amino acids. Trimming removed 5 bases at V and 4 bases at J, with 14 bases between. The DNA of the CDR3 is TGTGCCAGCAGTCGCTACCTAGGACCCACTGAAGCTTTCTTT. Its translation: CASSRYLGPTEAFF.

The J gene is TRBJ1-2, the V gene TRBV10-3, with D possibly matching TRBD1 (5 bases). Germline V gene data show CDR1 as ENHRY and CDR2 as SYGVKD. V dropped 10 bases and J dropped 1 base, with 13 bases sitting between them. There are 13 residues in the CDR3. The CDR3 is CATSTDSNYGYTF. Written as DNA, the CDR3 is TGTGCCACTTCGACCGACAGTAACTATGGCTACACCTTC.

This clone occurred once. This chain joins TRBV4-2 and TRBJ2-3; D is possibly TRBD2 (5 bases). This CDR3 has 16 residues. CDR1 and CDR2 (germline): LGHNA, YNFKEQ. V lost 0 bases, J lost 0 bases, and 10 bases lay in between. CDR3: CASSQDRGDSTDTQYF. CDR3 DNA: TGTGCCAGCAGCCAAGATCGGGGAGATAGCACAGATACGCAGTATTTT.

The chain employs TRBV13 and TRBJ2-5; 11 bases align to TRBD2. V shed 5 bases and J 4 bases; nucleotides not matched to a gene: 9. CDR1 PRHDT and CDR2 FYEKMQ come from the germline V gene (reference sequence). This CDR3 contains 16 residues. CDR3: CASSTGSGGALETQYF. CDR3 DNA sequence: TGTGCCAGCAGCACCGGTAGCGGGGGGGCCCTAGAGACCCAGTACTTC.

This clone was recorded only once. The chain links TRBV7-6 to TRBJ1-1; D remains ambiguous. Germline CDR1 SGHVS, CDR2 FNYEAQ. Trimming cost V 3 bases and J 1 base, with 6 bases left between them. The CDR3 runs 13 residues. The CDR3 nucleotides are TGTGCCAGCAGCTTGGGCGCGAACACTGAAGCTTTCTTT. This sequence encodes CASSLGANTEAFF.

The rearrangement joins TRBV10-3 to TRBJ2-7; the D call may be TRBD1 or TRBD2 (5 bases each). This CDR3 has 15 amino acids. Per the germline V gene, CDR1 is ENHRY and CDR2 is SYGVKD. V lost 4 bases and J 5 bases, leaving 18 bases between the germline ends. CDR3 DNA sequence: TGTGCCATCAGTGGGGACCTGGGGGATTCCAACGAGCAGTACTTC. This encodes CAISGDLGDSNEQYF.

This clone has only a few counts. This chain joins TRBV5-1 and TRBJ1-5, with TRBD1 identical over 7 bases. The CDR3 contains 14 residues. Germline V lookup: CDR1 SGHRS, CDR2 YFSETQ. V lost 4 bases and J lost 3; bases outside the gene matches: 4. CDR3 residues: CASSPGQINQPQHF. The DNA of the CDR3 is TGCGCCAGCAGCCCGGGACAGATCAATCAGCCCCAGCATTTT.

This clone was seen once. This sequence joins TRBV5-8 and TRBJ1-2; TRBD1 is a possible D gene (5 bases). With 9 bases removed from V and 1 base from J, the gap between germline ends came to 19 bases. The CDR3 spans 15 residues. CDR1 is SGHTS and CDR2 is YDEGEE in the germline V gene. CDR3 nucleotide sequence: TGTGCCACCGGACGGGGGATAAAACTTAACTATGGCTACACCTTC. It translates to CATGRGIKLNYGYTF.

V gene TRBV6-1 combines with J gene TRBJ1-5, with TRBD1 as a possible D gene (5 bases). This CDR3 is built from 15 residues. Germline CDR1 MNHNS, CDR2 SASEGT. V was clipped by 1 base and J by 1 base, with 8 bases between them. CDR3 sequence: CASSEDEGSNQPQHF. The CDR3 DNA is TGTGCCAGCAGTGAAGATGAGGGGAGCAATCAGCCCCAGCATTTT.

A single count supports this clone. The CDR3 protein is CASSDGGQGRNTEAFF. CDR3 bases: TGTGCCAGCAGTGATGGGGGGCAAGGGCGAAACACTGAAGCTTTCTTT. The rearrangement uses TRBV6-1 and TRBJ1-1; maybe TRBD1 (6 bases). Trimming stripped 3 bases from V and 2 bases from J, with 16 bases between. The CDR3 covers 16 residues. Germline V gene lookup returns CDR1 MNHNS and CDR2 SASEGT.

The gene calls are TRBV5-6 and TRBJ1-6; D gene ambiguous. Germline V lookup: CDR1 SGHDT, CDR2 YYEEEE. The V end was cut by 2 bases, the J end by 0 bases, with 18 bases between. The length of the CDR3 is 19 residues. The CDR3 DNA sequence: TGTGCCAGCAGCTTAGGGTATAGTAGAGTGAGCTCCTATAATTCACCCCTCCACTTT. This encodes CASSLGYSRVSSYNSPLHF. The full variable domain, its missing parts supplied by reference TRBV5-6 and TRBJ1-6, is DAGVTQSPTHLIKTRGQQVTLRCSPKSGHDTVSWYQQALGQGPQFIFQYYEEEERQRGNFPDRFSGHQFPNYSSELNVNALLLGDSALYLCASSLGYSRVSSYNSPLHFGNGTRLTVT.

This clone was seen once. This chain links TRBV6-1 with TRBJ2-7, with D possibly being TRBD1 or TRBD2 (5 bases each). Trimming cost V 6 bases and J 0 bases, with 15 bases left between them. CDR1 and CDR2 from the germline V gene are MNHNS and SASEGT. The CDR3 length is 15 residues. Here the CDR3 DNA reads TGTGCCAGCAGCAATTCCGGGACGGGCTCCTACGAGCAGTACTTC. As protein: CASSNSGTGSYEQYF.

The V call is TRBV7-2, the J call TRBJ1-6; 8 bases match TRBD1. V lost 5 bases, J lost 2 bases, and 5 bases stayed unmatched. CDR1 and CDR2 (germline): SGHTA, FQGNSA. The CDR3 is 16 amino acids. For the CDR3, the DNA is TGTGCCAGCAGCCTCCGGGACAGGACCTATAATTCACCCCTCCACTTT. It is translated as CASSLRDRTYNSPLHF.

The CDR3 reads CASTSGGARYEQYF. The CDR3, as DNA: TGTGCCAGCACAAGCGGGGGGGCTCGTTACGAGCAGTACTTC. This chain connects TRBV2 to TRBJ2-7; 10 bases fit TRBD2. CDR1 is SNHLY and CDR2 is FYNNEI in the germline V gene. V dropped 7 bases and J dropped 4; count of bases not matched to a gene: 7. The CDR3 length is 14 residues.

The CDR3 here is CASSLSYEGNQPQHF. The CDR3 nucleotides are TGTGCCAGCAGTTTGTCTTATGAGGGCAATCAGCCCCAGCATTTT. The chain carries TRBV27 and TRBJ1-5, with unresolved D. There are 15 residues in the CDR3. V lost 3 bases, J lost 2 bases, and 11 bases lay in between. Germline CDR1 and CDR2: MNHEY and SMNVEV (reference sequence).

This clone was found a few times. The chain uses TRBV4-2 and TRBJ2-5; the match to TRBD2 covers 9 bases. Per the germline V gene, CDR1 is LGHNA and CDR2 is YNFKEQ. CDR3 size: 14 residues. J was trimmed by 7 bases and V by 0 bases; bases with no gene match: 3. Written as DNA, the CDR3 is TGTGCCAGCAGCCAAGACCGGACTAGCGCGACCCAGTACTTC. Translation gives CASSQDRTSATQYF.

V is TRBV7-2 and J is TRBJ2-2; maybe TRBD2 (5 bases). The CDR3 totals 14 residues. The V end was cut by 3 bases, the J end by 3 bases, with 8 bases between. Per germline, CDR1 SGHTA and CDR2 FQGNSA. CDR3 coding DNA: TGTGCCAGCAGCTTCTGGGGAGACACCGGGGAGCTGTTTTTT. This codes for CASSFWGDTGELFF.

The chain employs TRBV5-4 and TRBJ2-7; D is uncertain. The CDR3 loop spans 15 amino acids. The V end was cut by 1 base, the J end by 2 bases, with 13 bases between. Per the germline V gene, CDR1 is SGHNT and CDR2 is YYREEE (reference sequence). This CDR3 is CASSLRGFRPYEQYF. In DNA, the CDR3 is TGTGCCAGCAGCTTGCGTGGTTTCAGACCCTACGAGCAGTACTTC.

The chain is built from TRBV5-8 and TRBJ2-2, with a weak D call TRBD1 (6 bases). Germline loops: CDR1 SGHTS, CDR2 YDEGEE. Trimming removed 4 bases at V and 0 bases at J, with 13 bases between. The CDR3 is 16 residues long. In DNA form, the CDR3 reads TGTGCCAGCAGCGGATACCGGGACACGAACACCGGGGAGCTGTTTTTT. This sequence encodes CASSGYRDTNTGELFF.

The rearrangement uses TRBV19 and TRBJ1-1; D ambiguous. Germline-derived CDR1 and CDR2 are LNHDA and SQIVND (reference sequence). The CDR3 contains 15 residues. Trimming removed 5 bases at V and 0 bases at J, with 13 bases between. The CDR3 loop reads CASSFDGTMNTEAFF. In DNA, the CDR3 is TGTGCCAGTAGTTTCGACGGCACAATGAACACTGAAGCTTTCTTT.

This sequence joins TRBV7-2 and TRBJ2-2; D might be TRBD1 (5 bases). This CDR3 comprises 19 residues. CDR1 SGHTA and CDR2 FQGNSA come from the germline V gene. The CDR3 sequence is CVHASNVFGKGLHTGELFF. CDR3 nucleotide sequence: TGTGTCCATGCCAGCAATGTTTTTGGGAAGGGGTTACACACCGGGGAGCTGTTTTTT.

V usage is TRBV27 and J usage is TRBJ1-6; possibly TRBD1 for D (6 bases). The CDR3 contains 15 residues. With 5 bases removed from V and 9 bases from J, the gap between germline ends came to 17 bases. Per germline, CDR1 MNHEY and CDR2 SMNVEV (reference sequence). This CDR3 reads CASSPRRGGRSPLHF. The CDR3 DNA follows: TGTGCCAGCAGTCCACGAAGAGGGGGGCGTTCACCCCTCCACTTT.

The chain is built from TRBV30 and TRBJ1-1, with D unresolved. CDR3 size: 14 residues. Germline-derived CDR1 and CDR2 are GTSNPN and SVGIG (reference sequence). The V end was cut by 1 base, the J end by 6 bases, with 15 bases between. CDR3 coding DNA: TGTGCCTGGAGTGCCCCGGAGGGCGACGCTGAAGCTTTCTTT. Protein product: CAWSAPEGDAEAFF. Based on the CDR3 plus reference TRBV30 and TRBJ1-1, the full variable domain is SQTIHQWPATLVQPVGSPLSLECTVEGTSNPNLYWYRQAAGRGLQLLFYSVGIGQISSEVPQNLSASRPQDRQFILSSKKLLLSDSGFYLCAWSAPEGDAEAFFGQGTRLTVV.

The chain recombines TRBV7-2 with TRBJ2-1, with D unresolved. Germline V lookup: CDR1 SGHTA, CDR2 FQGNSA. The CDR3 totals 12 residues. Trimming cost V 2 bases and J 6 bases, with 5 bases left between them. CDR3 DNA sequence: TGTGCCAGCAGCTTAATATTCAATGAGCAGTTCTTC. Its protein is CASSLIFNEQFF.

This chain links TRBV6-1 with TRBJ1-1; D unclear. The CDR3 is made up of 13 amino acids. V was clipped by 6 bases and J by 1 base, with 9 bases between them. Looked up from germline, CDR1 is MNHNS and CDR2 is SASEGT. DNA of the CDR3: TGTGCCAGCAGCGACGTTGCGAACACTGAAGCTTTCTTT. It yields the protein CASSDVANTEAFF.

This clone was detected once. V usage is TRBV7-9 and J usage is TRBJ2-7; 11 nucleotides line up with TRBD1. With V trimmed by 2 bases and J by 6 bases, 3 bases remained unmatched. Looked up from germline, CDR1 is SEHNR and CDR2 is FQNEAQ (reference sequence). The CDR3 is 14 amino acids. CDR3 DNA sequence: TGTGCCAGCAGCTTACGGGACAGGGGGTCCGAGCAGTACTTC. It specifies CASSLRDRGSEQYF.

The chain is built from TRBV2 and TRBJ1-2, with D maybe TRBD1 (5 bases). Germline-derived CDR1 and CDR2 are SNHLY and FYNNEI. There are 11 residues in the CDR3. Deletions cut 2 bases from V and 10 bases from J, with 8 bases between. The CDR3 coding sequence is TGTGCCAGCAGTGAAAACGGGGCCTACACCTTC. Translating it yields CASSENGAYTF. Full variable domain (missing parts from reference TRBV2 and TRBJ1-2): EPEVTQTPSHQVTQMGQEVILRCVPISNHLYFYWYRQILGQKVEFLVSFYNNEISEKSEIFDDQFSVERPDGSNFTLKIRSTKLEDSAMYFCASSENGAYTFGSGTRLTVV.

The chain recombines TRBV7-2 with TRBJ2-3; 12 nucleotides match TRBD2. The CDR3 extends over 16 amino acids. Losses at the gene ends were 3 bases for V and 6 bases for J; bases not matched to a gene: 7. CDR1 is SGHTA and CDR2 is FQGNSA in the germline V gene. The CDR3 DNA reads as TGTGCCAGCAGCTTCGCTAGCGGGGGGGCCGGGGATACGCAGTATTTT. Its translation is CASSFASGGAGDTQYF.

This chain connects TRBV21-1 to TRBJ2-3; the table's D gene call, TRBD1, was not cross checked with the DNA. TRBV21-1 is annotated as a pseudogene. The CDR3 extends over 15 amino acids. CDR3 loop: CASSKVGTRTDTQYF. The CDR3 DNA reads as TGTGCCAGCAGCAAAGTAGGGACACGGACAGATACGCAGTATTTT.

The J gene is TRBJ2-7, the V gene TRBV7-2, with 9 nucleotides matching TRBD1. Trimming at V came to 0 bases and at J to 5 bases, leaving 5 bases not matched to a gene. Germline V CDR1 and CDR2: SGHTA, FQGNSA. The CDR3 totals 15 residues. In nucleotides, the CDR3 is TGTGCCAGCAGCTTAGCGGTAACAGGGGGCGACGAGCAGTACTTC. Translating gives CASSLAVTGGDEQYF.